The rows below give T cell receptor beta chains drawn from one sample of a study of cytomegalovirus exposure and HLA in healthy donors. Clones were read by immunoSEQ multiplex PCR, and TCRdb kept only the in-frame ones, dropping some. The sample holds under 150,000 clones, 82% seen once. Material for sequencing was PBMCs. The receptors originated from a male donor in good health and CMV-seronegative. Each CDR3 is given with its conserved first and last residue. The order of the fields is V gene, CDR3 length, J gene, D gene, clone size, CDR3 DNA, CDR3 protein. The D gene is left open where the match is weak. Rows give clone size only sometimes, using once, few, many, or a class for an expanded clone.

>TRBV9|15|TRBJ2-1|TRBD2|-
TGTGCCAGCAGCGAGACCGGGACTACCTACAATGAGCAGTTCTTC
CASSETGTTYNEQFF
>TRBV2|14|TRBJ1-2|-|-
TGTGCCAGCAGGCCGGGGTCTCAGAACTATGGCTACACCTTC
CASRPGSQNYGYTF
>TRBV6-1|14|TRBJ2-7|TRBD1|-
TGTGCCAGCAGGACCGGGACAGGGGCCTACGAGCAGTACTTC
CASRTGTGAYEQYF
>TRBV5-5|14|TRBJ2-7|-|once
TGTGCCAGCAGCTTGGCCGGACAGCCCTACGAGCAGTACTTC
CASSLAGQPYEQYF
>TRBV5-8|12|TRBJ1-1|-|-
TGTGCCAGCAGCTTTTCAGGGAGGGGAGCTTTCTTT
CASSFSGRGAFF
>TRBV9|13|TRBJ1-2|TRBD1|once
TGTGCCAGCGCGACAGGGGGATCCTATGGCTACACCTTC
CASATGGSYGYTF
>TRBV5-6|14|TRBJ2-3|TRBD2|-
TGTGCCACCGGGGGGGAGGGATCCACAGATACGCAGTATTTT
CATGGEGSTDTQYF
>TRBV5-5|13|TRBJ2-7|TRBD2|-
TGTGCCAGCAGCTTGGCCCCTAGCGGGAGGGGGTACTTC
CASSLAPSGRGYF
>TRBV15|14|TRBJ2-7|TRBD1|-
TGTGCCACCAGCAGAGGACAGGGGAGTGACGAGCAGTACTTC
CATSRGQGSDEQYF
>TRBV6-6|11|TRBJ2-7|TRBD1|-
TGTGCCAGCAGTGACAGGGTCGAGCAGTACTTC
CASSDRVEQYF
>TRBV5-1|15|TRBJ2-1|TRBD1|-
TGCGCCAGCAGCGTGGGACAGGGGGCAGGGGATGAGCAGTTCTTC
CASSVGQGAGDEQFF
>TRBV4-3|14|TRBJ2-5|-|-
TGCGCCAGCAGCCAAGAGGTAGCAAGGGAGACCCAGTACTTC
CASSQEVARETQYF
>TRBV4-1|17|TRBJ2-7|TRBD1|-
TGCGCCAGCAGCCAAGAACCGGGACAGGGTAGCTCCTACGAGCAGTACTTC
CASSQEPGQGSSYEQYF
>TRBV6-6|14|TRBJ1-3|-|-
TGTGCCAGCACCTCCGTTTTCGGTGGAAACACCATATATTTT
CASTSVFGGNTIYF
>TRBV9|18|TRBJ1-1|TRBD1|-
TGTGCCAGCAGCCCATCGGGACAGGGGGCAGGGGTTGGGACTGAAGCTTTCTTT
CASSPSGQGAGVGTEAFF
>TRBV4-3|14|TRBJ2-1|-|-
TGCGCCAGCAGCCAAGATGGGCCTGGGAATGAGCAGTTCTTC
CASSQDGPGNEQFF
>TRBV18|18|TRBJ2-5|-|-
TGTGCCAGCTCACCTAGAGTCCAAGCGTCGCTACTCAAAGAGACCCAGTACTTC
CASSPRVQASLLKETQYF
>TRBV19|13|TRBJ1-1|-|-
TGTGCCAGTCGCACGGGATCGAACACTGAAGCTTTCTTT
CASRTGSNTEAFF
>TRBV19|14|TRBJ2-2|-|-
TGTGCCAGTAGTATTGAGGGTAACACCGGGGAGCTGTTTTTT
CASSIEGNTGELFF
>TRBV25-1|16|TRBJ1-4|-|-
TGTGCCAGCAGTGAATGGGGGGGAGCAGGGGATGAAAAACTGTTTTTT
CASSEWGGAGDEKLFF
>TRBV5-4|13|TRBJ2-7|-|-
TGTGCCAGCAGCTATTTGAGCAACTACGAGCAGTACTTC
CASSYLSNYEQYF
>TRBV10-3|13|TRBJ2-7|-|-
TGTGCCACGCGGGTCCTCCTAAGAGACGAGCAGTACTTC
CATRVLLRDEQYF
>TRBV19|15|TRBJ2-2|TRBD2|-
TGTGCCAGTAGCCTAGCGGGAGGGTACACCGGGGAGCTGTTTTTT
CASSLAGGYTGELFF
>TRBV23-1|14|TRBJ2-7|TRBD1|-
TGCGCCAGCAGCGAATGGGACAGGGGGTACGAGCAGTACTTC
CASSEWDRGYEQYF
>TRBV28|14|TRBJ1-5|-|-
TGTGCCAGCAGTTCCCGGACCTTGAGGGAGCCCCAGCATTTT
CASSSRTLREPQHF
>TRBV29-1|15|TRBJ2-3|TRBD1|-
TGCAGCGTTGAGGTCGTAGGGGGCGGCACAGATACGCAGTATTTT
CSVEVVGGGTDTQYF
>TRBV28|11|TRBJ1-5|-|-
TGTGCCAGCAGTTTAACTCGGCCCCAGCATTTT
CASSLTRPQHF
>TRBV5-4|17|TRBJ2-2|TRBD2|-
TGTGCCAGCAGCAAAGGGGGCGGGAGGGCTTCATCCGGGGAGCTGTTTTTT
CASSKGGGRASSGELFF
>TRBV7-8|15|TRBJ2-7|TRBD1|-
TGTGCCAGCAGTTCTACCGGGACAGACCAATACGAGCAGTACTTC
CASSSTGTDQYEQYF
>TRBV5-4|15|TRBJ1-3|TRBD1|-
TGTGCCAGCAGCTCTGCGGACAGGGGGCGGAACACCATATATTTT
CASSSADRGRNTIYF
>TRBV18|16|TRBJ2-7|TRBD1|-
TGTGCCAGCTCACCACCGGGACAGGGGAGCTCCTACGAGCAGTACTTC
CASSPPGQGSSYEQYF
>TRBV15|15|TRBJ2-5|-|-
TGTGCCACCAAACACCAACGGCCAGGTGGAGAGACCCAGTACTTC
CATKHQRPGGETQYF
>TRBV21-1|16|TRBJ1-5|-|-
TGTGCCAGCAGCGCCCCCGAGGGCCGGACGGCTCAGCCCCAGCATTTT
CASSAPEGRTAQPQHF
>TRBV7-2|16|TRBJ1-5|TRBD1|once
TGTGCCAGCAGCTTAGGGTTGGGACAGGGGGTTCGTCCCCAGCATTTT
CASSLGLGQGVRPQHF
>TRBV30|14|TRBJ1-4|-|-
TGTGCCCAATTAGAAGGGGCAACTAATGAAAAACTGTTTTTT
CAQLEGATNEKLFF
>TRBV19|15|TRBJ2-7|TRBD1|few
TGTGCCAGTAGTGCGTCCGGGACAGGGAGGTACGAGCAGTACTTC
CASSASGTGRYEQYF
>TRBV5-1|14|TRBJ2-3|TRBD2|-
TGCGCCAGCGGGAAGCGGGAGGTTTCAGATACGCAGTATTTT
CASGKREVSDTQYF
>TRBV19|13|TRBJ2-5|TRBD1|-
TGTGCCACCTTGGACAGGGGAGGAGAGACCCAGTACTTC
CATLDRGGETQYF
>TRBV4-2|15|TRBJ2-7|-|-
TGTGCCAGCAGCCAGGCCTTAGGAGGGGTCCACGAGCAGTACTTC
CASSQALGGVHEQYF
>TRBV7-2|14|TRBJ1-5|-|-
TGTGCCAGCAGCTTAGAACAGGGCTATCAGCCCCAGCATTTT
CASSLEQGYQPQHF
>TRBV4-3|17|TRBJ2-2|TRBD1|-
TGCGCCAGCAGCCAAGATAGGGACAGGGGGCAAGCCGGGGAGCTGTTTTTT
CASSQDRDRGQAGELFF
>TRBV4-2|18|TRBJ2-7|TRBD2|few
TGTGCCAGCAGCCAACAGTTGGCCGGGGAGGGCCGTGGGTACGAGCAGTACTTC
CASSQQLAGEGRGYEQYF
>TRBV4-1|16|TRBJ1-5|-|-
TGCGCCAGCAGCCAGGGGGGTGGTTATAGCAATCAGCCCCAGCATTTT
CASSQGGGYSNQPQHF
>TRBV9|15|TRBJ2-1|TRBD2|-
TGTGCCAGCAGCGTAGCCGGGAGGCCATCCAATGAGCAGTTCTTC
CASSVAGRPSNEQFF
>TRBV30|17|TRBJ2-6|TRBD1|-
TGTGCCTGGACCTGGGACAGCTATGTCTCTGGGGCCAACGTCCTGACTTTC
CAWTWDSYVSGANVLTF
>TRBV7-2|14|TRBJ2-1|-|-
TGTGCCAGCAGCTTAACCGGACTATACAATGAGCAGTTCTTC
CASSLTGLYNEQFF
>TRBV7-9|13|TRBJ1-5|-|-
TGTGCCAGCAGTTTACGGGAGTACCAGCCCCAGCATTTT
CASSLREYQPQHF